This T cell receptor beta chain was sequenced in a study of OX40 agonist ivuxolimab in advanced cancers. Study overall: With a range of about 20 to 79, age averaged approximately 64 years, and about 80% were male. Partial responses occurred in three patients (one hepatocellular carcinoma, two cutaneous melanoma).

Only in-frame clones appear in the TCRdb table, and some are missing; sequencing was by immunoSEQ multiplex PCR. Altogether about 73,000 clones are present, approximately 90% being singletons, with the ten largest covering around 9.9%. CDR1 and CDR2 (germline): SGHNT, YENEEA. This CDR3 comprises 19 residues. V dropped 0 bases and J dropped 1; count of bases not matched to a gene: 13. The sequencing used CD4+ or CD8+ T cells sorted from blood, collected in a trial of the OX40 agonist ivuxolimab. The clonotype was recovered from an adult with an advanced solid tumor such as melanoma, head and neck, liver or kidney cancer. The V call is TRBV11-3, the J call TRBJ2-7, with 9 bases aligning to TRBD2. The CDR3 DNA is TGTGCCAGCAGCTTAGACGGACTACTAGGGACTAGCAGATCCTACGAGCAGTACTTC. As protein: CASSLDGLLGTSRSYEQYF.